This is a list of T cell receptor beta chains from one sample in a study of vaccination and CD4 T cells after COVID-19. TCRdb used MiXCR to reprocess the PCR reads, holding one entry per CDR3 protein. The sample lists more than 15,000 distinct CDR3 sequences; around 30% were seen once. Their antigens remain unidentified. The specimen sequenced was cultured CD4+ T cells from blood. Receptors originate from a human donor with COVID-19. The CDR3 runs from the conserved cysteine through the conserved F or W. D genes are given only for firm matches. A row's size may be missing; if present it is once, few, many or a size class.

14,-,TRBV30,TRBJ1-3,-,TGTGCCGGATCGGGACTTTTGGGGGGAAACACCATATATTTT,CAGSGLLGGNTIYF
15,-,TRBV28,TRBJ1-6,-,TGTGCCAGCCGGGGGTCAGCAGGGATCAATTCACCCCTCCACTTT,CASRGSAGINSPLHF
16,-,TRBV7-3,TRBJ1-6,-,TGTACCAGCAGCTTAGGGGGGAGGTCCTATAATTCACCCCTCCACTTT,CTSSLGGRSYNSPLHF
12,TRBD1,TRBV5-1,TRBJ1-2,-,TGCGCCAGCGGGACAGGGAACTATGGCTACACCTTC,CASGTGNYGYTF
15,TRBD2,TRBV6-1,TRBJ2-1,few,TGTGCCAGCACCTTGACTAGCGGGGGGGCAGGTGAGCAGTTCTTC,CASTLTSGGAGEQFF
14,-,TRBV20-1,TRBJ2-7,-,TGCAGTGCTAGGCTAAGACACAGCGATTACGAGCAGTACTTC,CSARLRHSDYEQYF
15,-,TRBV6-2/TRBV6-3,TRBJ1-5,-,TGTGCCAGCAGTTACGGAACACAGCAGAATCAGCCCCAGCATTTT,CASSYGTQQNQPQHF
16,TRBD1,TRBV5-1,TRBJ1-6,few,TGCGCCAGCAGCTTGGGACAGGGGGTAGATAATTCACCCCTCCACTTT,CASSLGQGVDNSPLHF
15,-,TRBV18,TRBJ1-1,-,TGTGCCAGCTCACCAAAGATACAAGTGAACACTGGAGCTTTCTTT,CASSPKIQVNTGAFF
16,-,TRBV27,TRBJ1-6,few,TGTGCCAGCAGGTACTGGACGGAAAGTCCTAATTCACCCCTCCACTTT,CASRYWTESPNSPLHF
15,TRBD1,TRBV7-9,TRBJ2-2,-,TGTGCCAGCAGCTCTCAACAGGGGTTATCCGGGGAGCTGTTTTTT,CASSSQQGLSGELFF
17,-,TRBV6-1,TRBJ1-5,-,TGTGCCAGCAGCCCCCGAAGCGGGGATATTAGCAATCAGCCCCAGCATTTT,CASSPRSGDISNQPQHF
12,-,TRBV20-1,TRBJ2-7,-,TGCAGTGCCGGAGGGGGCCAATACGAGCAGTACTTC,CSAGGGQYEQYF
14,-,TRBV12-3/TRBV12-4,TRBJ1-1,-,TGTGCCAGCAGTTTAGGTTCTGGGAACACTGAAGCTTTCTTT,CASSLGSGNTEAFF
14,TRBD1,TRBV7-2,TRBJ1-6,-,TGTGCCAGCAGCCTCCGGGACAGGGAGGTCCCCCTCCACTTT,CASSLRDREVPLHF
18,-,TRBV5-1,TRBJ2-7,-,TGCGCCAGCAGCTTGGACCCCAATTGGGACCTATACTCCTACGAGCAGTACTTC,CASSLDPNWDLYSYEQYF
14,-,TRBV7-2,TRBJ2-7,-,TGTGCCAGCAGCTTATGGGGCACAACTTACGAGCAGTACTTC,CASSLWGTTYEQYF
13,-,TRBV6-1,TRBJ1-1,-,TGTGCCAGCAGTGTATCAGGGCCCACTGAAGCTTTCTTT,CASSVSGPTEAFF
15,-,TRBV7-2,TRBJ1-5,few,TGTGCCAGCAGCGCGGCCGGGGGCCGCAATCAGCCCCAGCATTTT,CASSAAGGRNQPQHF
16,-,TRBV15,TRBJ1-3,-,TGTGCCACCAGCCCAGACGGGGGCTCGAGTGGAAACACCATATATTTT,CATSPDGGSSGNTIYF
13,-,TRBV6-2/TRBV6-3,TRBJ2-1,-,TGTGCCAGCAGAAGTCAAGGTACGGGTGAGCAGTTCTTC,CASRSQGTGEQFF
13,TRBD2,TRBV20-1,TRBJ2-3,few,TGCAGTGCTAGAGGGGGCGGGGGGGATACGCAGTATTTT,CSARGGGGDTQYF
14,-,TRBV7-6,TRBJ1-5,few,TGTGCCAGCAGCGCAGGGGTTAGCAATCAGCCCCAGCATTTT,CASSAGVSNQPQHF
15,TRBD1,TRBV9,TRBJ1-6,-,TGTGCCAGCAGCCCTCAAGACAGGGTATCATCACCCCTCCACTTT,CASSPQDRVSSPLHF
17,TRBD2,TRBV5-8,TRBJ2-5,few,TGTGCCAGCAGGGGCGGGCTGGGGACTAGCGGTGAAGAGACCCAGTACTTC,CASRGGLGTSGEETQYF
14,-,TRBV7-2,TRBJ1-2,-,TGTGCCAGCACCTCCGTGTGGCCTACTCATGGCTACACCTTC,CASTSVWPTHGYTF
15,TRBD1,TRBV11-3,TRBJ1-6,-,TGTGCCAGCAGCTTAGCCGGGACAGCAAATTCACCCCTCCACTTT,CASSLAGTANSPLHF
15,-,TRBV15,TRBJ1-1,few,TGTGCCACCAGCAGTGGGGCGCAGGTGAACACTGAAGCTTTCTTT,CATSSGAQVNTEAFF
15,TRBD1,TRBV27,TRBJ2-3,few,TGTGCCAGCAGTTTTCGGGACAGGGCGACAGATACGCAGTATTTT,CASSFRDRATDTQYF